Included here is one T cell receptor beta chain sequence, with context. The antigen is unknown. Study conclusions and caveats: The larger-cohort validation was restricted to a single TCR beta V-J rearrangement rather than whole repertoires.

There are 12 residues in the CDR3. Germline V gene sequence: CDR1 SQVTM, CDR2 ANQGSEA. The V and J ends lost 7 bases and 4 bases respectively, with 13 bases between them. After constant-region reverse-primer amplification, full-length variable regions underwent semi-nested PCR with Nested Universal Primer A. TCRdb reprocessed the 5' RACE reads with MiXCR, giving one entry per CDR3 protein. This table holds 40,000 to 55,000 distinct CDR3 sequences, 20% to 25% found once. Tregs were sorted as CD4+CD25+CD127-/low cells. The sequencing input was Tregs sorted from a lymph node. The J gene is TRBJ1-1, the V gene TRBV29-1; D not certain. The TCR was taken from a female donor with breast cancer. CDR3 coding DNA: TGCAGCGCTTACTGGGAGGGCACTGAAGCTTTCTTT. The encoded protein is CSAYWEGTEAFF.